Given below is one T cell receptor beta chain in context. CDR3 length: 14 residues. Unmatched junction bases numbered 11, after V lost 7 bases and J lost 6 bases. In germline, CDR1 is MNHEY, CDR2 SVGAGI. Original methodology: Estimation of nucleated cell counts was performed using reference gene primer amplification. Sequencing used immunoSEQ multiplex PCR; TCRdb keeps in-frame clones, though not all of them. V, J and clone size are those of that table, while D and trimming were read from the DNA. Found here are a few hundred thousand clones, approximately 86% of them singletons; the top ten hold about 12%. This sample is part of a study of blood T cell repertoires in COVID-19. Across the study: Samples representing acute and convalescent COVID-19 were sourced from the United States, Italy and Spain.

Seattle's cohort entered during active infection and was followed longitudinally. This TCR was sampled from a woman aged 65 to 85 with COVID-19, enrolled during active disease. The V gene is TRBV6-5, the J gene TRBJ2-7; 8 bases fit TRBD1. Sequencing used peripheral blood. DNA of the CDR3: TGTGCCAGCACCCGGGGGACAGGTCTCGCCGAGCAGTACTTC. Amino acid sequence: CASTRGTGLAEQYF.